These 23 T cell receptor beta chains were sequenced from one sample in a study of blood T cell repertoires in COVID-19. Profiled with immunoSEQ multiplex PCR; TCRdb holds only in-frame clones, not every one. The profile shows more than 95,000 clones, about 86% of them singletons. Sample: peripheral blood. The receptors come from a man older than 75 with active or convalescent COVID-19.

V and J are TRBV5-1 and TRBJ2-1; 7 nucleotides agree with TRBD2. V lost 1 base, J lost 2 bases, and 3 bases stayed unmatched. From germline, CDR1 is SGHRS and CDR2 YFSETQ. This CDR3 is built from 15 residues. CDR3 DNA: TGCGCCAGCAGCTTGACCGGGGGGACCTACAATGAGCAGTTCTTC. Its translation is CASSLTGGTYNEQFF.

The rearrangement joins TRBV5-1 to TRBJ1-4; TRBD1 agrees at 10 bases. Germline CDR1 is SGHRS and CDR2 is YFSETQ. Unmatched junction bases numbered 5, after V lost 1 base and J lost 2 bases. This CDR3 has 17 residues. For the CDR3, the DNA is TGCGCCAGCAGCTTGCTGGGACAGGGGTCGACTAATGAAAAACTGTTTTTT. Amino acids: CASSLLGQGSTNEKLFF.

The chain is built from TRBV6-6 and TRBJ1-2, with D maybe TRBD1 (5 bases). V lost 2 bases to trimming and J lost 1 base, with 8 bases between them. CDR1 and CDR2 from the germline V gene are MNHNY and SVGAGI (reference sequence). The CDR3 length is 14 residues. CDR3 protein: CASSYTDSNYGYTF. DNA of the CDR3: TGTGCCAGCAGTTACACAGACAGTAACTATGGCTACACCTTC.

The V gene is TRBV6-2 or TRBV6-3, the J gene TRBJ1-5; D is possibly TRBD1 (5 bases). Germline V lookup: CDR1 MNHEY, CDR2 SVGEGT. The CDR3 totals 16 residues. Trimming left V 6 bases short and J 10 bases short, with 25 bases between. The DNA for the CDR3 is TGTGCCAGCAGCAGGACACACGAAGCAAGTTTAGGACCCCAGCATTTT. Encoded protein: CASSRTHEASLGPQHF.

The chain recombines TRBV29-1 with TRBJ1-2; D is possibly TRBD1 (5 bases). The CDR3 spans 14 residues. The V and J ends lost 5 bases and 7 bases respectively, with 20 bases between them. The germline CDR1 and CDR2 sequences are SQVTM and ANQGSEA. The CDR3 DNA reads as TGCAGCGTTACAGAGGCCCATCGTAGGGGTGGCTACACCTTC. Its translation is CSVTEAHRRGGYTF.

The rearrangement uses TRBV2 and TRBJ2-7, with 10 bases identical to TRBD2. V was pared by 10 bases and J by 6 bases, with 9 bases of the junction left unmatched. Looked up from germline, CDR1 is SNHLY and CDR2 is FYNNEI. CDR3 length equals 13 residues. The CDR3 nucleotides read TGTGCCATCCCAATGGTAGCGGGGGGCGAGCAGTACTTC. It encodes CAIPMVAGGEQYF.

In this sample, this clone turned up a few times. V usage is TRBV7-9 and J usage is TRBJ1-1; 10 bases map to TRBD1. Losses at the gene ends were 5 bases for V and 10 bases for J; bases not matched to a gene: 7. This CDR3 is built from 13 residues. Germline CDR1 reads SEHNR; CDR2 reads FQNEAQ (reference sequence). The CDR3 protein is CASSDAGTGVAFF. The DNA of the CDR3 is TGTGCCAGCAGCGACGCCGGGACAGGGGTAGCTTTCTTT.

The chain has TRBV6-5 and TRBJ1-5, with a weak D call TRBD1 (5 bases). The CDR3 has 14 residues. The V end was cut by 0 bases, the J end by 8 bases, with 11 bases between. Germline V gene lookup returns CDR1 MNHEY and CDR2 SVGAGI. The CDR3 DNA sequence: TGTGCCAGCAGTTACTCAGGGGCGTCCGAGCCCCAGCATTTT. Protein product: CASSYSGASEPQHF.

This clone showed up just a few times. The chain couples TRBV20-1 to TRBJ1-1, with 7 bases identical to TRBD1. The CDR3 length is 11 residues. Unmatched junction bases numbered 3, after V lost 5 bases and J lost 6 bases. CDR1 is DFQATT and CDR2 is SNEGSKA in the germline V gene (reference sequence). The CDR3 sequence is CSAQGGPEAFF. The DNA of the CDR3 is TGCAGTGCTCAGGGGGGCCCTGAAGCTTTCTTT.

This chain joins TRBV30 and TRBJ2-7; possibly TRBD1 for D (5 bases). CDR1 is GTSNPN and CDR2 is SVGIG in the germline V gene (reference sequence). Trimming took 1 base from V and 9 from J, leaving 10 bases between them. The CDR3 covers 11 residues. CDR3 nucleotides: TGTGCCTGGAGTGAGAGTACAGGGCAGTACTTC. Translated, it gives CAWSESTGQYF.

The V and J genes are TRBV4-3 and TRBJ1-3; 7 bases are shared with TRBD1. Trimming removed 1 base from V and 6 bases from J; junction bases left unmatched: 12. This CDR3 comprises 17 residues. The V gene's germline CDR1 is LGHNA and CDR2 YSLEER. CDR3 in amino acids: CASSQGDIRQGPNTIYF. The DNA for the CDR3 is TGCGCCAGCAGCCAAGGTGACATTCGACAGGGACCAAACACCATATATTTT.

The rearrangement joins TRBV6-2 or TRBV6-3 to TRBJ1-5, with D tentatively TRBD1 (6 bases). Per germline, CDR1 MNHEY and CDR2 SVGEGT. Trimming took 5 bases from V and 1 from J, leaving 9 bases between them. The CDR3 has 14 residues. The DNA of the CDR3 is TGTGCCAGCAGTCAGGGGTGGAGCAATCAGCCCCAGCATTTT. It is translated as CASSQGWSNQPQHF.

The J gene is TRBJ1-2, the V gene TRBV6-6; D may be TRBD1 (6 bases). V was pared by 5 bases and J by 8 bases, with 12 bases between. CDR3 length: 12 residues. The germline CDR1 and CDR2 sequences are MNHNY and SVGAGI (reference sequence). The CDR3 protein is CASSPTGRGYTF. The CDR3 nucleotides read TGTGCCAGCAGTCCGACAGGACGGGGCTACACCTTC.

This chain connects TRBV5-1 to TRBJ2-7, with TRBD1 matching over 8 bases. After removal of 5 bases from V and 4 bases from J, the junction contained 5 bases not matched to a gene. The CDR3 length is 13 residues. Germline loops: CDR1 SGHRS, CDR2 YFSETQ. The CDR3 reads CASRVDREYEQYF. The CDR3 DNA is TGCGCCAGCAGGGTGGACAGGGAATACGAGCAGTACTTC.

The rearrangement links TRBV4-3 to TRBJ2-7, with D possibly TRBD1 on 6 matching bases. Trimming left V 4 bases short and J 3 bases short, with 13 bases between. Germline V gene data show CDR1 as LGHNA and CDR2 as YSLEER. The CDR3 length is 14 residues. CDR3 sequence (DNA): TGCGCCAGCAGCCGCGGTCGAGGGGGCTACGAGCAGTACTTC. It encodes CASSRGRGGYEQYF.

On this clone: This same CDR3 is encoded by further DNA sequences in the sample. CDR3 nucleotides: TGTGCCAGCAGCCCTCAGTCAACTAATGAAAAACTGTTTTTT. This gives the protein CASSPQSTNEKLFF. The gene calls are TRBV7-9 and TRBJ1-4, with no clear D. The CDR3 consists of 14 residues. The germline V gene has CDR1 SEHNR and CDR2 FQNEAQ (reference sequence). V lost 5 bases and J lost 0, with 7 bases in between.

J is TRBJ2-7 and V is TRBV14; 7 bases align to TRBD1. The CDR3 loop spans 15 amino acids. V shed 4 bases and J 4 bases; nucleotides not matched to a gene: 10. Looked up from germline, CDR1 is SGHDN and CDR2 is FVKESK. DNA of the CDR3: TGTGCCAGCAGCCGCCGACAAGGGACAGCTTACGAGCAGTACTTC. This translates into CASSRRQGTAYEQYF.

The chain employs TRBV28 and TRBJ2-1; 8 nucleotides agree with TRBD1. CDR3 length equals 15 residues. Losses at the gene ends were 6 bases for V and 1 base for J; bases not matched to a gene: 5. Germline V CDR1 and CDR2: MDHEN, SYDVKM. CDR3 bases: TGTGCCAGCAGCACAACAGGGGGGTCCTACAATGAGCAGTTCTTC. It specifies CASSTTGGSYNEQFF.

V and J are TRBV7-9 and TRBJ1-4; D is uncertain. The CDR3 sequence is 13 residues long. The germline V gene encodes CDR1 SEHNR and CDR2 FQNEAQ (reference sequence). V lost 8 bases, J lost 6 bases, and 13 bases lay in between. The CDR3 protein is CASGRGWDEKLFF. CDR3 nucleotides: TGTGCCAGCGGCCGGGGATGGGATGAAAAACTGTTTTTT.

This chain connects TRBV6-2 or TRBV6-3 to TRBJ1-1; no clear D gene. From germline, CDR1 is MNHEY and CDR2 SVGEGT. This CDR3 comprises 11 residues. Trimming stripped 5 bases from V and 5 bases from J, with 6 bases between. The CDR3 sequence is CASSHGTEAFF. The CDR3 region has the DNA TGTGCCAGCAGTCACGGGACTGAAGCTTTCTTT.

This rearrangement joins TRBV6-5 to TRBJ1-5; D may be TRBD1 (6 bases). Germline V CDR1 and CDR2: MNHEY, SVGAGI. The CDR3 sequence is 13 residues long. Trimming took off 6 bases at V and 7 bases at J, with 13 bases between the two ends. The CDR3 region has the DNA TGTGCCAGCAGGGCCTTACAGGGACAGCCCCAGCATTTT. Protein: CASRALQGQPQHF.

This chain uses TRBV6-5 with TRBJ1-5, with D unresolved. CDR1 MNHEY and CDR2 SVGAGI come from the germline V gene. The V end lost 6 bases, the J end lost 2 bases, and 8 bases lay between the germline ends. The CDR3 runs to 13 residues. The DNA of the CDR3 is TGTGCCAGCAGAGTTAGTGGCAATCAGCCCCAGCATTTT. Protein: CASRVSGNQPQHF.

This chain connects TRBV19 to TRBJ2-7, with 9 bases matching TRBD1. CDR1 and CDR2 from the germline V gene are LNHDA and SQIVND (reference sequence). The CDR3 is 13 amino acids. The J segment lost 6 bases and the V segment lost 9 bases, leaving 9 bases of the junction unmatched. For the CDR3, the DNA is TGTGCCAGCTCCGGGACAGGGTACTTCGAGCAGTACTTC. It translates to CASSGTGYFEQYF.